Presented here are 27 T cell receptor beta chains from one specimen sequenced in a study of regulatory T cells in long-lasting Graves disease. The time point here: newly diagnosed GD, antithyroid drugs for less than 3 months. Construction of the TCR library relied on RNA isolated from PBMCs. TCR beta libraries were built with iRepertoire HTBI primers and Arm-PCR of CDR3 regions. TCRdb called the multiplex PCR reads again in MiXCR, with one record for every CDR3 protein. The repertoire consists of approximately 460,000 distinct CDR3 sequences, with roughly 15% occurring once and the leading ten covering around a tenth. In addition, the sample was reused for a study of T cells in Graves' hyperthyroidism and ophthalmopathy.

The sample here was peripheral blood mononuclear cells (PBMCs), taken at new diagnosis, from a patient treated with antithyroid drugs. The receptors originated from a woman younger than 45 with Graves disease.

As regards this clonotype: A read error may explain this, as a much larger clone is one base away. The CDR3 DNA reads TGTGCCATCAGCGAGCGGATAACTGAAGCTTTCTTT. Encoded protein: CAISERITEAFF. The V and J genes are TRBV10-3 and TRBJ1-1; D not certain. The CDR3 consists of 12 residues. Germline lookup yields CDR1 ENHRY and CDR2 SYGVKD. Trimming shortened V by 6 bases and J by 5 bases, and 10 bases separated the two germline ends.

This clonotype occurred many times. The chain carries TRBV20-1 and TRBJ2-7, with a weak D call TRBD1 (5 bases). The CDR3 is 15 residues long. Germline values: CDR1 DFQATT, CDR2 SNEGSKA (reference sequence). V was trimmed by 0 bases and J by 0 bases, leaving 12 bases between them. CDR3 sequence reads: CSARDQSQGSYEQYF. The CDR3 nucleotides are TGCAGTGCTAGAGATCAAAGCCAGGGCTCCTACGAGCAGTACTTC.

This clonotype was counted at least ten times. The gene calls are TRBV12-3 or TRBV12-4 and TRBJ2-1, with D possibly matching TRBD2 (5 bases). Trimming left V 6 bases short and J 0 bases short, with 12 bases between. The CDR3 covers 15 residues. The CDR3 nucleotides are TGTGCCAGCAGACTGAGGGAGAACTCCTACAATGAGCAGTTCTTC. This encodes CASRLRENSYNEQFF.

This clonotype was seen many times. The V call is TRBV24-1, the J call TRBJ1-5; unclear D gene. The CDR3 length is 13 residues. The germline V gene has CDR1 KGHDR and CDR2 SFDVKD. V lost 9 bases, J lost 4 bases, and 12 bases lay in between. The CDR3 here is CATDNGGNQPQHF. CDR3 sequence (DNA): TGTGCCACCGATAACGGAGGAAATCAGCCCCAGCATTTT.

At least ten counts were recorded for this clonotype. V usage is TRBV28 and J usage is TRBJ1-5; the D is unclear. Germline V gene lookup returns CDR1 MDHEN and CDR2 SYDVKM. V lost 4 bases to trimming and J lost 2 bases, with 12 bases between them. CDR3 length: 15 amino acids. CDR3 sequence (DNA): TGTGCCAGCAGTTCCACGGGGAACCGCAATCAGCCCCAGCATTTT. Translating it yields CASSSTGNRNQPQHF.

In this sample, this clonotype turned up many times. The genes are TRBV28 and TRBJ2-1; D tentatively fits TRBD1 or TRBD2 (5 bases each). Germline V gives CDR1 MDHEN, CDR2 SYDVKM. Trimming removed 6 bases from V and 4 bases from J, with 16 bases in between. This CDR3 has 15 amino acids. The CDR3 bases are TGTGCCAGCAGGGACTCGTCCGGGGCTTACAATGAGCAGTTCTTC. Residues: CASRDSSGAYNEQFF.

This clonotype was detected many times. CDR3 coding DNA: TGTGCCAGCAGCCCGGGACTAGCGGGAAGCTCTGGGGCCAACGTCCTGACTTTC. Protein product: CASSPGLAGSSGANVLTF. The chain links TRBV28 to TRBJ2-6; 13 bases match TRBD2. The length of the CDR3 is 18 residues. V lost 6 bases, J lost 0 bases, and 5 bases stayed unmatched. CDR1 is MDHEN, CDR2 SYDVKM, per germline. Variable domain in full (rest from reference TRBV28 and TRBJ2-6): DVKVTQSSRYLVKRTGEKVFLECVQDMDHENMFWYRQDPGLGLRLIYFSYDVKMKEKGDIPEGYSVSREKKERFSLILESASTNQTSMYLCASSPGLAGSSGANVLTFGAGSRLTVL.

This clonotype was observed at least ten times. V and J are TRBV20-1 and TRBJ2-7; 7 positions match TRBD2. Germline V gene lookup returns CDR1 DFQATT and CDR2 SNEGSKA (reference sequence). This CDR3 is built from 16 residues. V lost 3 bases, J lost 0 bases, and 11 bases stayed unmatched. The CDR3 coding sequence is TGCAGTGCTAGGGCTTGGGGGGGTTCCAACTCCTACGAGCAGTACTTC. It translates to CSARAWGGSNSYEQYF.

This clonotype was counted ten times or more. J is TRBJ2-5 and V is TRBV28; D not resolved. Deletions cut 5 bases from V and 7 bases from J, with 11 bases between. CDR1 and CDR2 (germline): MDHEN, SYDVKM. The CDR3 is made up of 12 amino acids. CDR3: CASSASWGTQYF. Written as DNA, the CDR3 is TGTGCCAGCAGTGCCTCTTGGGGGACCCAGTACTTC.

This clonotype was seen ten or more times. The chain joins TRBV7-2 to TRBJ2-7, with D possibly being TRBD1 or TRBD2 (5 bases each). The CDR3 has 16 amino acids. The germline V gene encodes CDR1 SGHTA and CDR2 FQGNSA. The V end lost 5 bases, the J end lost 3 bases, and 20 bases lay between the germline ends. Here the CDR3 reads CASSLQRGQPLYEQYF. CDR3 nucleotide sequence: TGTGCCAGCAGCCTTCAGAGGGGTCAGCCTCTCTACGAGCAGTACTTC.

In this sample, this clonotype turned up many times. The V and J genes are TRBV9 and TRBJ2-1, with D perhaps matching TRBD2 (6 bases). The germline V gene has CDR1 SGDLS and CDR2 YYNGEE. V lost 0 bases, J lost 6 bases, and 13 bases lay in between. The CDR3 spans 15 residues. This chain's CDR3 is CASSVAGLDINEQFF. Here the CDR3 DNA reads TGTGCCAGCAGCGTAGCGGGACTCGACATCAATGAGCAGTTCTTC.

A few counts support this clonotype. CDR3 sequence (DNA): TGTGCCAGCAGTCACCCGACCAGTCGGGCCAATGAGCAGTTCTTC. Translation: CASSHPTSRANEQFF. V is TRBV28 and J is TRBJ2-1; D gene ambiguous. V dropped 5 bases and J dropped 6 bases, with 17 bases sitting between them. Germline values: CDR1 MDHEN, CDR2 SYDVKM. The CDR3 contains 15 residues.

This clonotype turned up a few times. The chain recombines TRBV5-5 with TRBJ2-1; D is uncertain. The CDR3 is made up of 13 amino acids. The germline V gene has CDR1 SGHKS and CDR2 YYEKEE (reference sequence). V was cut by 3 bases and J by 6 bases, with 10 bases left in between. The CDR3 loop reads CASSSSSINEQFF. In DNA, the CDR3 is TGTGCCAGCAGCTCAAGTTCAATCAATGAGCAGTTCTTC.

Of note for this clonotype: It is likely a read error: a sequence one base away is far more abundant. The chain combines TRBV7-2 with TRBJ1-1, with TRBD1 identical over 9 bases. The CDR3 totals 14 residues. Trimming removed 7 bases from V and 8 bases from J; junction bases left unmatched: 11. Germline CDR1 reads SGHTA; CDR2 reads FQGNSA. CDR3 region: CASTGRSGQGEAFF. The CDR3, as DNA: TGTGCCAGCACTGGCCGGAGCGGACAGGGGGAAGCTTTCTTT.

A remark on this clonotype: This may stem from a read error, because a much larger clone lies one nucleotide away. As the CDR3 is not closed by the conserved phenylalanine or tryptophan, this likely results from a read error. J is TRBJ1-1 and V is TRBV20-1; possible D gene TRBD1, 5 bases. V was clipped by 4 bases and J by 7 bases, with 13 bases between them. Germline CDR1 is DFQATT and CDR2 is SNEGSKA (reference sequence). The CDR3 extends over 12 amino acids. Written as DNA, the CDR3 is TGCAGTGCTATGGGGGAGACTAGTGAAGCTTTCCTT. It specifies CSAMGETSEAFL.

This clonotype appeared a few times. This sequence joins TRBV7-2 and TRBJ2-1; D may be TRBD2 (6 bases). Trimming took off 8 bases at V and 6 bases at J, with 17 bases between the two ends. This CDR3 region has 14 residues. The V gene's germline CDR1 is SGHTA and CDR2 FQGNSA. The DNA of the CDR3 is TGTGCCAGCGGACCTTTCCGGGGGACCAATGAGCAGTTCTTC. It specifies CASGPFRGTNEQFF.

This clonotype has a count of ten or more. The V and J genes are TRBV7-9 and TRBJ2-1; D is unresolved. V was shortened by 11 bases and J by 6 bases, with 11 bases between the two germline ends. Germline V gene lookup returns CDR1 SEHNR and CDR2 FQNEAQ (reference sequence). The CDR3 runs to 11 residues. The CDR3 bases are TGTGCCCCCTCACTTGGCAATGAGCAGTTCTTC. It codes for CAPSLGNEQFF.

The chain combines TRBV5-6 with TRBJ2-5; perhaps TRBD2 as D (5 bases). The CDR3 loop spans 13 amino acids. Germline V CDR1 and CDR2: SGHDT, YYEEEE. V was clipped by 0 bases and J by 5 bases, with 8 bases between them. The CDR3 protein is CASSLGRLETQYF. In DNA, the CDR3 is TGTGCCAGCAGCTTGGGGAGGTTGGAGACCCAGTACTTC. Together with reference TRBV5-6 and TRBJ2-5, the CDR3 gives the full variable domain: DAGVTQSPTHLIKTRGQQVTLRCSPKSGHDTVSWYQQALGQGPQFIFQYYEEEERQRGNFPDRFSGHQFPNYSSELNVNALLLGDSALYLCASSLGRLETQYFGPGTRLLVL.

CDR3 protein: CASSFQGLRYGYTF. In DNA form, the CDR3 reads TGTGCCAGCAGCTTCCAGGGGCTGAGGTATGGCTACACCTTC. J is TRBJ1-2 and V is TRBV11-2; weak D call: TRBD1 (6 bases). Germline CDR1 SGHAT, CDR2 FQNNGV. The V end was cut by 3 bases, the J end by 5 bases, with 13 bases between. The CDR3 consists of 14 residues. Using reference TRBV11-2 and TRBJ1-2 for the parts outside the CDR3, the full variable domain is EAGVAQSPRYKIIEKRQSVAFWCNPISGHATLYWYQQILGQGPKLLIQFQNNGVVDDSQLPKDRFSAERLKGVDSTLKIQPAKLEDSAVYLCASSFQGLRYGYTFGSGTRLTVV.

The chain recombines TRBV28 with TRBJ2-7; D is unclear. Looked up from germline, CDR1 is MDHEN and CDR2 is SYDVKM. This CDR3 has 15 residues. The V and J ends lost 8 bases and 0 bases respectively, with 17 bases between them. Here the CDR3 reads CASHRISESSYEQYF. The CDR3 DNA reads TGTGCCAGCCACCGTATCAGCGAGAGCTCCTACGAGCAGTACTTC.

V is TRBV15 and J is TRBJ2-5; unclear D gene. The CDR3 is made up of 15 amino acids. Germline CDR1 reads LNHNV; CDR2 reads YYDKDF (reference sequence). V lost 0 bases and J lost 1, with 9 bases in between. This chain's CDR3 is CATSRDPGSQETQYF. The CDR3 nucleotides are TGTGCCACCAGCAGAGACCCCGGATCCCAAGAGACCCAGTACTTC. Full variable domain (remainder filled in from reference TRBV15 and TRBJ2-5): DAMVIQNPRYQVTQFGKPVTLSCSQTLNHNVMYWYQQKSSQAPKLLFHYYDKDFNNEADTPDNFQSRRPNTSFCFLDIRSPGLGDTAMYLCATSRDPGSQETQYFGPGTRLLVL.

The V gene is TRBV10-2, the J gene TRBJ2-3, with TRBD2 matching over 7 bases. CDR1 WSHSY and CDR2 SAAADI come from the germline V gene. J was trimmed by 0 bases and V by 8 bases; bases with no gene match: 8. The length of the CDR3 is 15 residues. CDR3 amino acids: CASGELAASTDTQYF. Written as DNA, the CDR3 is TGCGCCAGCGGGGAGCTAGCGGCTAGCACAGATACGCAGTATTTT.

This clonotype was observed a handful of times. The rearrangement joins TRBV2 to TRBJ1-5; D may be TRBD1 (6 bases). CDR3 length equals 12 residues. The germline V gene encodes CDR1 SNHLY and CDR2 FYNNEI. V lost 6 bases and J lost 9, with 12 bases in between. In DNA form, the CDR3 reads TGTGCCAGCAGCTTACAGGGTAGGCCCCAGCATTTT. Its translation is CASSLQGRPQHF.

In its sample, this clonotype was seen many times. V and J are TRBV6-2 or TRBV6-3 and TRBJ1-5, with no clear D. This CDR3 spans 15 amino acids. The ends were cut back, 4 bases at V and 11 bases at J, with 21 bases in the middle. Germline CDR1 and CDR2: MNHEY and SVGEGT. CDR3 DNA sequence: TGTGCCAGCAGTTCACCACCCCGCGGGTTGTTGTCCCAGCATTTT. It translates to CASSSPPRGLLSQHF.

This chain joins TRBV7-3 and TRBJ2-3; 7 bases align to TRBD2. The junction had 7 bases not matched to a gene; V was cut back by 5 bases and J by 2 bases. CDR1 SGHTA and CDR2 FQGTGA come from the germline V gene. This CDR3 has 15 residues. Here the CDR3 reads CASSPSGANTDTQYF. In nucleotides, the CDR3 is TGTGCCAGCAGCCCAAGCGGGGCTAACACAGATACGCAGTATTTT.

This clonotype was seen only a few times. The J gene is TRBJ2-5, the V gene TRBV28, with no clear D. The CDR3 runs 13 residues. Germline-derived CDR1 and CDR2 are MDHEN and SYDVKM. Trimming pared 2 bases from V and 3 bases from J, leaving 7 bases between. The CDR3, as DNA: TGTGCCAGCAGTTTAAGGCAGAAAGAGACCCAGTACTTC. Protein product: CASSLRQKETQYF.

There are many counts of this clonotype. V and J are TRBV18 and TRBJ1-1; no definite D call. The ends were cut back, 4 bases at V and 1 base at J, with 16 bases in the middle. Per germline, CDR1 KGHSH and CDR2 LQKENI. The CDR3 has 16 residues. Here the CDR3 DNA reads TGTGCCAGCTCACAGACGGGGTTTTTCGCGAACACTGAAGCTTTCTTT. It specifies CASSQTGFFANTEAFF. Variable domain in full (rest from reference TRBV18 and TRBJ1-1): NAGVMQNPRHLVRRRGQEARLRCSPMKGHSHVYWYRQLPEEGLKFMVYLQKENIIDESGMPKERFSAEFPKEGPSILRIQQVVRGDSAAYFCASSQTGFFANTEAFFGQGTRLTVV.